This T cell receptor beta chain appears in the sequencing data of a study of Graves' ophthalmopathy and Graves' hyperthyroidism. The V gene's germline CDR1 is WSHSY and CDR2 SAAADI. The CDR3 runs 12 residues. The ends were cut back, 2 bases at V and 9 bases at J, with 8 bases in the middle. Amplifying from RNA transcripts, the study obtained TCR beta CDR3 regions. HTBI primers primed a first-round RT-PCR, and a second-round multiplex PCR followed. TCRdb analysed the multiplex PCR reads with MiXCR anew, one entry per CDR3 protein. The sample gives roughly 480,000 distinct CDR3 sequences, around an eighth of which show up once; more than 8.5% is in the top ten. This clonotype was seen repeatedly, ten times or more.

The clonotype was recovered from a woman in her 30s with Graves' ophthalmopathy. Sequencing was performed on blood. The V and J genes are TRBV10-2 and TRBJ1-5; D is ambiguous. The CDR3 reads CASSEQIAPQHF. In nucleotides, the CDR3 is TGCGCCAGCAGTGAGCAGATCGCGCCCCAGCATTTT.